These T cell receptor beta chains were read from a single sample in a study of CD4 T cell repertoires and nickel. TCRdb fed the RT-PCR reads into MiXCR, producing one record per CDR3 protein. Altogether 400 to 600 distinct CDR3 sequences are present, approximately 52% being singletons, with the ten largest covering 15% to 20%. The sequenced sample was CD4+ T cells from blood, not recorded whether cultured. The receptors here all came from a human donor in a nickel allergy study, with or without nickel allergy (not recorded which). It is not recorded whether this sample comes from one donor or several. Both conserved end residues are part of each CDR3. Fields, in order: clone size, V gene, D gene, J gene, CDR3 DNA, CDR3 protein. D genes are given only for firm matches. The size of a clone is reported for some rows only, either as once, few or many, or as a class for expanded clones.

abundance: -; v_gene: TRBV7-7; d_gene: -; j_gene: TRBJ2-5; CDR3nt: TGTGCTAGCAGCCTTTCTAGCACGCAAGAGACCCAGTACTTC; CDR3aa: CASSLSSTQETQYF
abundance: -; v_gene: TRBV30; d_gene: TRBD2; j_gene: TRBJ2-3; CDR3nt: TGTGCCTGGAGTCGCCGAGCGGGAGGAAGTGAAGATACGCAGTATTTT; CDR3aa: CAWSRRAGGSEDTQYF
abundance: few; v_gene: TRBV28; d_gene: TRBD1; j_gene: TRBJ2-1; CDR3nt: TGTGCCAGCAGTCCAGCTCATCTGTCCGGGACAGGGGGGATGAACAATGAGCAGTTCTTC; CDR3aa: CASSPAHLSGTGGMNNEQFF
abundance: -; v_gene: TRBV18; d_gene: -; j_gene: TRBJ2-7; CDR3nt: TGTGCCAGCTCAGAAACCGAGCCGCTACGATTGGGGCAGTACTTC; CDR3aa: CASSETEPLRLGQYF
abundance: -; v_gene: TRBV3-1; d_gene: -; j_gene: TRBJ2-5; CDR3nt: TGTGCCAGCAGCCAAGCGGGCCAAGAGACCCAGTACTTC; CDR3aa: CASSQAGQETQYF
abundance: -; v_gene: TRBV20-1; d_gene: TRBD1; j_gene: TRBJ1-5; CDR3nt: TGCAGTGCAGACCTGGGACAGACTAAACAGCCCCAGCATTTT; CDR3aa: CSADLGQTKQPQHF
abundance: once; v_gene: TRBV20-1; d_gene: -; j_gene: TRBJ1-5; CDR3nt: TGCAGTGCTAGACAAATCCAGGGCGGACCCCAGCATTTT; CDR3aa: CSARQIQGGPQHF
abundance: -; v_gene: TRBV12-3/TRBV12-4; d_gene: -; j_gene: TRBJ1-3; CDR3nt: TGTGCCTCACAGAGGGTTGGAAACACCATATATTTT; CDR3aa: CASQRVGNTIYF
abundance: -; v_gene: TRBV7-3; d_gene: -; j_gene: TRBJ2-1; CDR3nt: TGTGCCAGCAGCTTAGACAGCTCCTACAATGAGCAGTTCTTC; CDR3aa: CASSLDSSYNEQFF
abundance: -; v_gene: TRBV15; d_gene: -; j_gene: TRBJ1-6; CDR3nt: TGTGCCACCAGCAGAGATTCGGGGGATAATTCACCCCTCCACTTT; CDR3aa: CATSRDSGDNSPLHF
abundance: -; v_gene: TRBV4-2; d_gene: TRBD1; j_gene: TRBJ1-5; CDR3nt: TGTGCCAGCAGCCAAGGGACAGGCCATAGCAATCAGCCCCAGCATTTT; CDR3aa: CASSQGTGHSNQPQHF
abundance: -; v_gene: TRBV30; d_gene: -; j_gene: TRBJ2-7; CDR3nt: TGTGCTACGGACAGCTCCTACGAGCAGTACTTC; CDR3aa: CATDSSYEQYF
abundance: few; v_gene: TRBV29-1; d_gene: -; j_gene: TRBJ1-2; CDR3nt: TGCAGCGTTGAGCTCGGGCAGCCCTATGGCTACACCTTC; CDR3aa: CSVELGQPYGYTF
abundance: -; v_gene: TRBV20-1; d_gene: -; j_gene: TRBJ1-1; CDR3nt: TGCAGTGCTAGAGTTTTTGGGGAAATAAACACTGAAGCTTTCTTT; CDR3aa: CSARVFGEINTEAFF
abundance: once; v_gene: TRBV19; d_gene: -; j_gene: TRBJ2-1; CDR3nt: TGTGCCAGTACGCGGAGCTCCTACAATGAGCAGTTCTTC; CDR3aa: CASTRSSYNEQFF
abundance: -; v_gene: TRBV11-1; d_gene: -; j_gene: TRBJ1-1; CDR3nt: TGTGCCAGCAGCTCATCCGGGACAATGAACACTGAAGCTTTCTTT; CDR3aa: CASSSSGTMNTEAFF
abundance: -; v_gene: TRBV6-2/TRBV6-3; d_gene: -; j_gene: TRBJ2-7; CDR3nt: TGTGCCAGCAATAAGGACGGCTCCTACGAGCAGTACTTC; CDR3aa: CASNKDGSYEQYF
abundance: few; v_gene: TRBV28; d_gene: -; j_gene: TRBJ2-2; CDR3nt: TGTGCCAGCAGTTTAGCACTTGCAACCGGGGAGCTGTTTTTT; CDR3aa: CASSLALATGELFF
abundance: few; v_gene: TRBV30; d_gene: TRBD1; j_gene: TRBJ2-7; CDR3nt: TGTGCCTGGAGTGTCAGGACAGGGGGCATGCGTCACGAGCAGTACTTC; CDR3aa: CAWSVRTGGMRHEQYF
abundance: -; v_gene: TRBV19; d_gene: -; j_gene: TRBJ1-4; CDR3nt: TGTGCCAGTAGCCCGGGACGGTTTGGGGAAAAACTGTTTTTT; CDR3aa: CASSPGRFGEKLFF
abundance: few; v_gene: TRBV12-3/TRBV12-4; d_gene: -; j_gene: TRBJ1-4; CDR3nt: TGTGCCAGCAGTTCTGGCGGTAATGAAAAACTGTTTTTT; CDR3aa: CASSSGGNEKLFF
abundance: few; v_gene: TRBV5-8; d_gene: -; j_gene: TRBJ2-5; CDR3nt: TGTGCCAGCCACCAAGGGACGCTAGGAGAGACCCAGTACTTC; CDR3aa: CASHQGTLGETQYF
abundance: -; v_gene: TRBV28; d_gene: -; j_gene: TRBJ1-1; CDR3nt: TGTGCCAGCAGGGTGGGGATCATGAACACTGAAGCTTTCTTT; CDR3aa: CASRVGIMNTEAFF
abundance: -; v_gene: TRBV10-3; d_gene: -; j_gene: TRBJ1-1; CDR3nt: TGTGCCATCAGTGAGTCAAGGAACACTGAAGCTTTCTTT; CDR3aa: CAISESRNTEAFF
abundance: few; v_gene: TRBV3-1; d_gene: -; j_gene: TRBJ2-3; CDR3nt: TGTGCCAGCAGCCGCGACGGAGGCAGCACAGATACGCAGTATTTT; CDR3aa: CASSRDGGSTDTQYF
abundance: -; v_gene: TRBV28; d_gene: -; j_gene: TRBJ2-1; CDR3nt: TGTGCCAGCGGCCCGGGGTACGGGGCCTGGGATGAGCAGTTCTTC; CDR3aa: CASGPGYGAWDEQFF
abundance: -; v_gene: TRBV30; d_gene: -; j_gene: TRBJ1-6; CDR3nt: TGTGCCTGGAAACCGGGCCCGGGCTCACCCCTCCACTTT; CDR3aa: CAWKPGPGSPLHF
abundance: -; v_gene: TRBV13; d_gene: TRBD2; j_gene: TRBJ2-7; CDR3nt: TGTGCCAGCAGCTTAAGCGGGAGGGCGTCCTACGAGCAGTACTTC; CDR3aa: CASSLSGRASYEQYF
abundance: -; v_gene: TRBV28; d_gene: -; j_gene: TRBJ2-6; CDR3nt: TGTGCCAGCAGTTTCAGCTCTGGGGCCAACGTCCTGACTTTC; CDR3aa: CASSFSSGANVLTF